The clone carrying this TCR beta chain was observed a single time. Its matching antigen is unknown. The PCR contained 60 Vbeta and 13 Jbeta primers. Assay used: immunoSEQ multiplex PCR; TCRdb lists only in-frame clones, some missing. This table has 100,000 to 150,000 clones, around 75% appearing once. The entry originates in a study of cytomegalovirus exposure and HLA in healthy donors. As for the study in general: Previous work identified some 120 million unique TCR beta sequences from about 179 million T cells. Study findings and constraints: In an earlier analysis, most TCR beta V segments were productive about 87% or about 30% of the time. Reportedly, TCR beta sequences accurately predicted HLA-A and HLA-B alleles in most subjects. Apart from CMV serostatus, no immune exposure information was available.

The V end lost 0 bases, the J end lost 0 bases, and 12 bases lay between the germline ends. Germline CDR1 and CDR2: GTSNPN and SVGIG (reference sequence). There are 15 residues in the CDR3. The sequencing sample was made of PBMCs. V gene TRBV30 combines with J gene TRBJ2-7, with TRBD2 as a possible D gene (5 bases). The receptor was derived from a woman between 45 and 60 years old in good health and CMV-seropositive. The CDR3 bases are TGTGCCTGGAGTGTATGGCGGGCTAACTCCTACGAGCAGTACTTC. It is translated as CAWSVWRANSYEQYF.